This T cell receptor beta chain was observed in a study of response to subunit inactivated influenza vaccine. Study-level points and caveats: The authors suggested that every seasonal influenza vaccination recruits few new T cells.

With 0 bases clipped from V and 3 bases from J, the junction kept 6 bases outside the gene matches. Germline loops: CDR1 MNHEY, CDR2 SVGAGI. The CDR3 spans 16 residues. The table lists this clonotype with a few counts. Its target is not known. TCRdb redid the calling of the RT-PCR reads with MiXCR, one entry per CDR3 protein. The sample has roughly 160,000 distinct CDR3 sequences, roughly a tenth seen once; the top ten hold 35% to 40%. This receptor was identified in a man between 50 and 75 years old who received an inactivated influenza vaccine. This specimen was CD8+ T cells sorted from PBMCs, taken less than 30 months after vaccination. The V and J genes are TRBV6-5 and TRBJ2-7, with 9 bases that match TRBD1. CDR3 amino acids: CASSYSRGQGNYEQYF. DNA of the CDR3: TGTGCCAGCAGTTACTCGCGGGGACAGGGTAACTACGAGCAGTACTTC.